These 4 T cell receptor beta chains originate from one sample sequenced in a study of CD8 T cells in ankylosing spondylitis. General study points: Ankylosing spondylitis blood seemed to carry a telltale TCR beta motif made of under ten highly homologous variants.

These receptors' targets are unknown. TCRdb independently ran MiXCR on the 5' RACE reads; one entry per CDR3 protein. The repertoire includes about 800,000 distinct CDR3 sequences, over 9.5% of them detected once, and 0.45% to 0.6% sits in the top ten. Specimen: blood, either unsorted or a sorted T cell fraction (not recorded which). These receptors were collected from a male donor with ankylosing spondylitis.

This clonotype has a count of ten or more. The CDR3 spells CASRQVHEQFF. The DNA of the CDR3 is TGTGCCAGCAGACAGGTGCATGAGCAGTTCTTC. J is TRBJ2-1 and V is TRBV28; D is perhaps TRBD1 (5 bases). V lost 6 bases and J lost 8, with 8 bases in between. Germline-derived CDR1 and CDR2 are MDHEN and SYDVKM. The CDR3 is 11 amino acids.

The V gene is TRBV20-1, the J gene TRBJ2-5; 9 bases line up with TRBD2. The CDR3 runs 13 residues. J gave up 4 bases and V 6 bases, and 6 bases lay outside the gene matches. Germline values: CDR1 DFQATT, CDR2 SNEGSKA (reference sequence). CDR3 bases: TGCAGTGCCTTAGCGGGAGTGATAGAGACCCAGTACTTC. Amino acid sequence: CSALAGVIETQYF.

Ten or more counts support this clonotype. J is TRBJ1-6 and V is TRBV20-1; a weak D match, TRBD1 (6 bases). Trimming left V 5 bases short and J 5 bases short, with 10 bases between. Looked up from germline, CDR1 is DFQATT and CDR2 is SNEGSKA (reference sequence). There are 13 residues in the CDR3. The CDR3: CSAGGANNSPLHF. The CDR3 bases are TGCAGTGCTGGGGGGGCGAATAATTCACCCCTCCACTTT.

This clonotype showed up just a few times. The V gene is TRBV29-1, the J gene TRBJ2-5, with TRBD2 identical over 8 bases. Trimming removed 8 bases from V and 8 bases from J; junction bases left unmatched: 16. The CDR3 has 14 amino acids. CDR1 is SQVTM, CDR2 ANQGSEA, per germline. The CDR3 nucleotides read TGCAGCCCGCTATTTCGACTAGCGCTCCCAACCCAGTACTTC. Translated, it gives CSPLFRLALPTQYF.